Presented here are 9 T cell receptor beta chains from one specimen sequenced in a study of graft-versus-host responses after intestinal transplantation. Antigens for these TCRs are unknown. Sequencing used immunoSEQ multiplex PCR; TCRdb keeps in-frame clones, though not all of them. Altogether roughly 80,000 clones are present, around 86% being singletons, with the ten largest covering around 8.6%. The source was unstimulated CD8+ T cells sorted from spleen or lymph node cells, collected before transplant. Receptor source: a human donor who was the organ donor for an intestinal transplant.

The chain recombines TRBV4-1 with TRBJ1-4; no definite D call. The germline V gene has CDR1 MGHRA and CDR2 YSYEKL. The CDR3 totals 18 residues. V lost 3 bases and J 4 bases, leaving 21 bases between the germline ends. CDR3 residues: CASSQGINLDGLNEKLFF. The CDR3, as DNA: TGCGCCAGCAGCCAGGGAATAAACTTAGACGGCCTTAATGAAAAACTGTTTTTT.

The gene calls are TRBV4-1 and TRBJ1-1; D is undetermined. The CDR3 runs 14 residues. Deletions cut 1 base from V and 5 bases from J, with 11 bases between. CDR1 is MGHRA, CDR2 YSYEKL, per germline. CDR3 nucleotide sequence: TGCGCCAGCAGCCAAGTGACCGGCCCGACTGAAGCTTTCTTT. Translation: CASSQVTGPTEAFF.

The gene calls are TRBV5-8 and TRBJ1-1; D unresolved. Between the trimmed V and J ends, which lost 0 bases and 1 base, there was a span of 4 bases. CDR3 length: 13 residues. Germline CDR1 and CDR2: SGHTS and YDEGEE. CDR3 DNA: TGTGCCAGCAGCTTGGCACCGAACACTGAAGCTTTCTTT. Translated: CASSLAPNTEAFF.

The chain joins TRBV30 to TRBJ2-1, with D perhaps assigned TRBD1 or TRBD2 (5 bases each). This CDR3 region has 14 residues. V was pared by 3 bases and J by 9 bases, with 18 bases between. Germline-derived CDR1 and CDR2 are GTSNPN and SVGIG (reference sequence). Here the CDR3 reads CAWSLGTDYGEQFF. In DNA form, the CDR3 reads TGTGCCTGGAGCCTGGGGACCGACTACGGTGAGCAGTTCTTC.

J is TRBJ1-4 and V is TRBV6-5; D is undetermined. The V end lost 0 bases, the J end lost 8 bases, and 13 bases lay between the germline ends. This CDR3 spans 15 amino acids. Germline loops: CDR1 MNHEY, CDR2 SVGAGI. Here the CDR3 DNA reads TGTGCCAGCAGTTACTCAGCCGGGTTGGGAGAAAAACTGTTTTTT. Translated, it gives CASSYSAGLGEKLFF.

V gene TRBV6-1 combines with J gene TRBJ1-1, with no clear D. The CDR3 spans 15 residues. V lost 6 bases, J lost 7 bases, and 21 bases lay in between. Germline values: CDR1 MNHNS, CDR2 SASEGT. The CDR3 sequence is CASSGNGSPRFEAFF. The CDR3 DNA is TGTGCCAGCAGCGGGAATGGTAGCCCGCGCTTTGAAGCTTTCTTT.

The chain employs TRBV7-6 and TRBJ1-2; 8 bases fit TRBD1. Germline lookup yields CDR1 SGHVS and CDR2 FNYEAQ. Trimming cost V 5 bases and J 4 bases; bases outside gene matches: 15. The CDR3 extends over 17 amino acids. CDR3: CASSLHENGQGSYGYTF. The CDR3 DNA is TGTGCCAGCAGCCTACACGAAAACGGACAGGGATCCTATGGCTACACCTTC.

This chain connects TRBV6-5 to TRBJ1-1; unclear D gene. Trimming removed 4 bases from V and 7 bases from J, with 10 bases in between. The germline CDR1 and CDR2 sequences are MNHEY and SVGAGI. The CDR3 consists of 12 residues. The CDR3 protein is CASSSPGSEAFF. CDR3 nucleotides: TGTGCCAGCAGTTCCCCAGGCAGTGAAGCTTTCTTT.

The V gene is TRBV10-3, the J gene TRBJ2-7; perhaps TRBD2 as D (7 bases). The CDR3 totals 15 residues. V lost 10 bases, J lost 2 bases, and 21 bases lay in between. Germline V gene sequence: CDR1 ENHRY, CDR2 SYGVKD. CDR3 amino acids: CATSWGGAPTYEQYF. CDR3 DNA: TGTGCCACCTCGTGGGGGGGGGCCCCTACCTACGAGCAGTACTTC.